Listed below are T cell receptor beta chains from one sample, sequenced in a study of blood T cell repertoires in COVID-19. This table comes from immunoSEQ multiplex PCR, and its TCRdb copy is limited to in-frame clones, with some not included. This table holds about 520,000 clones, roughly 88% found once. The sequenced material came from peripheral blood. The receptors were gathered from a human donor in a cohort sampled during active COVID-19. CDR3s include the opening cysteine and the closing phenylalanine or tryptophan. D genes are given only for firm matches. Clone sizes are given selectively: once, few, many, or a class where the clone is expanded.

d_call: .
clone_size: .
v_call: TRBV11-1
j_call: TRBJ2-2
cdr3_aa: CASSLPGLTTGELFF
cdr3_nt: TGTGCCAGCAGCCTCCCGGGACTGACCACCGGGGAGCTGTTTTTT

d_call: .
clone_size: .
v_call: TRBV15
j_call: TRBJ2-5
cdr3_aa: CATSSDSFPSETQYF
cdr3_nt: TGTGCCACCAGCAGTGACAGCTTTCCCAGTGAGACCCAGTACTTC

d_call: TRBD1
clone_size: .
v_call: TRBV28
j_call: TRBJ1-1
cdr3_aa: CASSWRQGVGNTEAFF
cdr3_nt: TGTGCCAGCAGTTGGCGACAGGGGGTCGGTAACACTGAAGCTTTCTTT

d_call: TRBD1
clone_size: .
v_call: TRBV6-5
j_call: TRBJ1-2
cdr3_aa: CASSPGTGGYGYTF
cdr3_nt: TGTGCCAGCAGTCCGGGGACAGGGGGCTATGGCTACACCTTC

d_call: TRBD2
clone_size: .
v_call: TRBV5-1
j_call: TRBJ2-5
cdr3_aa: CASSGDTSGFQETQYF
cdr3_nt: TGCGCCAGCAGCGGGGATACTAGCGGATTTCAAGAGACCCAGTACTTC

d_call: .
clone_size: once
v_call: TRBV24-1
j_call: TRBJ1-3
cdr3_aa: CATSDFNTGNSGNTIYF
cdr3_nt: TGTGCCACCAGTGATTTTAATACAGGTAACTCTGGAAACACCATATATTTT

d_call: .
clone_size: .
v_call: TRBV7-2
j_call: TRBJ2-7
cdr3_aa: CASSFRYEQYF
cdr3_nt: TGTGCCAGCAGCTTTCGGTACGAGCAGTACTTC

d_call: .
clone_size: .
v_call: TRBV13
j_call: TRBJ2-2
cdr3_aa: CASSSGTPNTGELFF
cdr3_nt: TGTGCCAGCAGCTCCGGGACACCGAACACCGGGGAGCTGTTTTTT

d_call: .
clone_size: .
v_call: TRBV5-5
j_call: TRBJ2-7
cdr3_aa: CASSLQLEQYF
cdr3_nt: TGTGCCAGCAGCCTCCAACTAGAACAGTACTTC

d_call: .
clone_size: .
v_call: TRBV27
j_call: TRBJ1-1
cdr3_aa: CASSLGLAGKNTEAFF
cdr3_nt: TGTGCCAGCAGTTTAGGGCTGGCAGGGAAGAACACTGAAGCTTTCTTT

d_call: .
clone_size: .
v_call: TRBV27
j_call: TRBJ2-5
cdr3_aa: CASRGLAVETQYF
cdr3_nt: TGTGCCAGTCGGGGGCTAGCGGTGGAGACCCAGTACTTC

d_call: TRBD1
clone_size: .
v_call: TRBV5-1
j_call: TRBJ2-3
cdr3_aa: CASSLQGAVPDTQYF
cdr3_nt: TGCGCCAGCAGCTTACAGGGGGCCGTACCAGATACGCAGTATTTT

d_call: TRBD2
clone_size: .
v_call: TRBV5-1
j_call: TRBJ2-1
cdr3_aa: CASSLVPAGVINEQFF
cdr3_nt: TGCGCCAGCAGCTTGGTTCCAGCGGGAGTAATCAATGAGCAGTTCTTC

d_call: .
clone_size: .
v_call: TRBV5-6
j_call: TRBJ1-1
cdr3_aa: CASSFLGGREAFF
cdr3_nt: TGTGCCAGCAGCTTCTTAGGGGGACGGGAAGCTTTCTTT

d_call: TRBD2
clone_size: once
v_call: TRBV19
j_call: TRBJ2-7
cdr3_aa: CASSRAGTFSYEQYF
cdr3_nt: TGTGCCAGTTCCCGAGCGGGGACCTTCTCCTACGAGCAGTACTTC

d_call: TRBD1
clone_size: .
v_call: TRBV5-1
j_call: TRBJ2-7
cdr3_aa: CASSLGQGLSYEQYF
cdr3_nt: TGCGCCAGCAGCTTGGGACAGGGGCTCTCCTACGAGCAGTACTTC

d_call: .
clone_size: .
v_call: TRBV20-1
j_call: TRBJ2-2
cdr3_aa: CSASSPEVVDTGELFF
cdr3_nt: TGCAGTGCTAGTTCTCCGGAGGTTGTCGACACCGGGGAGCTGTTTTTT

d_call: TRBD1
clone_size: .
v_call: TRBV19
j_call: TRBJ1-4
cdr3_aa: CASSPLVGQRNEKLFF
cdr3_nt: TGTGCCAGTAGCCCCTTAGTGGGACAGCGAAATGAAAAACTGTTTTTT

d_call: TRBD2
clone_size: .
v_call: TRBV6-2/TRBV6-3
j_call: TRBJ2-1
cdr3_aa: CASSYLRGLAGRMNEQFF
cdr3_nt: TGTGCCAGCAGTTACCTTCGGGGACTAGCGGGTAGGATGAATGAGCAGTTCTTC

d_call: TRBD2
clone_size: many
v_call: TRBV19
j_call: TRBJ2-2
cdr3_aa: CASSSQAGVPTGELFF
cdr3_nt: TGTGCCAGTAGTTCTCAAGCGGGAGTTCCTACCGGGGAGCTGTTTTTT

d_call: .
clone_size: .
v_call: TRBV30
j_call: TRBJ1-1
cdr3_aa: CAWSRLRSPNTEAFF
cdr3_nt: TGTGCCTGGAGTCGATTGCGTTCCCCGAACACTGAAGCTTTCTTT

d_call: TRBD1
clone_size: .
v_call: TRBV11-2
j_call: TRBJ1-4
cdr3_aa: CASSSDRVGIATNEKLFF
cdr3_nt: TGTGCCAGCAGCTCCGACAGGGTTGGAATCGCAACTAATGAAAAACTGTTTTTT

d_call: .
clone_size: .
v_call: TRBV5-1
j_call: TRBJ2-6
cdr3_aa: CASSLTGSRLSGANVLTF
cdr3_nt: TGCGCCAGCAGCTTGACAGGGTCTAGGCTCTCTGGGGCCAACGTCCTGACTTTC

d_call: TRBD1
clone_size: .
v_call: TRBV5-6
j_call: TRBJ1-1
cdr3_aa: CASSLLGTGGGTEAFF
cdr3_nt: TGTGCCAGCAGCTTACTCGGGACAGGAGGGGGGACTGAAGCTTTCTTT

d_call: .
clone_size: .
v_call: TRBV28
j_call: TRBJ1-1
cdr3_aa: CASVTPGNTEAFF
cdr3_nt: TGTGCCAGTGTAACTCCGGGGAACACTGAAGCTTTCTTT

d_call: .
clone_size: .
v_call: TRBV4-2
j_call: TRBJ1-6
cdr3_aa: CASSPGASSNHSPLHF
cdr3_nt: TGTGCCAGCAGCCCTGGGGCGTCGAGTAACCATTCACCCCTCCACTTT

d_call: .
clone_size: .
v_call: TRBV5-8
j_call: TRBJ1-2
cdr3_aa: CASSLMKGKPYGYTF
cdr3_nt: TGTGCCAGCAGCTTGATGAAGGGGAAGCCTTATGGCTACACCTTC

d_call: TRBD1
clone_size: .
v_call: TRBV7-3
j_call: TRBJ2-1
cdr3_aa: CASSRQGRREVYNEQFF
cdr3_nt: TGTGCCAGCAGCAGACAGGGGAGGAGGGAAGTCTACAATGAGCAGTTCTTC

d_call: .
clone_size: .
v_call: TRBV3-1/TRBV3-2
j_call: TRBJ1-1
cdr3_aa: CASSQGSTAGDTEAFF
cdr3_nt: TGTGCCAGCAGCCAAGGGTCCACGGCCGGGGACACTGAAGCTTTCTTT

d_call: .
clone_size: .
v_call: TRBV19
j_call: TRBJ1-1
cdr3_aa: CASSRNWGDVNTEAFF
cdr3_nt: TGTGCCAGTAGTAGGAATTGGGGCGACGTGAACACTGAAGCTTTCTTT

d_call: TRBD1
clone_size: .
v_call: TRBV19
j_call: TRBJ2-7
cdr3_aa: CASSAQGTGSSYEQYF
cdr3_nt: TGTGCCAGTAGTGCCCAAGGGACAGGTTCCTCCTACGAGCAGTACTTC

d_call: .
clone_size: .
v_call: TRBV30
j_call: TRBJ2-6
cdr3_aa: CACLTLVAGANVLTF
cdr3_nt: TGTGCCTGCCTTACCTTAGTGGCTGGGGCCAACGTCCTGACTTTC

d_call: .
clone_size: .
v_call: TRBV6-5
j_call: TRBJ1-2
cdr3_aa: CASTDSYGYTF
cdr3_nt: TGTGCCAGCACAGACAGCTATGGCTACACCTTC

d_call: .
clone_size: few
v_call: TRBV11-2
j_call: TRBJ2-1
cdr3_aa: CASSRRGGGSVSIYNEQFF
cdr3_nt: TGTGCCAGCAGCCGAAGAGGGGGGGGTTCGGTATCCATATACAATGAGCAGTTCTTC

d_call: .
clone_size: .
v_call: TRBV28
j_call: TRBJ2-2
cdr3_aa: CASSPPGHPTGELFF
cdr3_nt: TGTGCCAGCAGTCCTCCGGGACACCCCACCGGGGAGCTGTTTTTT

d_call: TRBD2
clone_size: .
v_call: TRBV11-2
j_call: TRBJ2-1
cdr3_aa: CASSLGGRGTNEQFF
cdr3_nt: TGTGCCAGCAGCTTAGGGGGGAGGGGTACAAATGAGCAGTTCTTC

d_call: .
clone_size: .
v_call: TRBV19
j_call: TRBJ2-1
cdr3_aa: CASSILSSYNEQFF
cdr3_nt: TGTGCCAGTAGTATTCTGAGCTCCTACAATGAGCAGTTCTTC

d_call: TRBD1
clone_size: .
v_call: TRBV28
j_call: TRBJ1-3
cdr3_aa: CASSSPGTGSGNTIYF
cdr3_nt: TGTGCCAGCAGTTCCCCCGGGACAGGGTCTGGAAACACCATATATTTT

d_call: TRBD1
clone_size: .
v_call: TRBV4-1
j_call: TRBJ2-7
cdr3_aa: CASSRGQGREQYF
cdr3_nt: TGCGCCAGCAGCCGCGGACAGGGGCGGGAGCAGTACTTC

d_call: .
clone_size: .
v_call: TRBV5-6
j_call: TRBJ2-7
cdr3_aa: CASSLVFGPSEQYF
cdr3_nt: TGTGCCAGCAGCTTGGTTTTTGGGCCATCCGAGCAGTACTTC

d_call: .
clone_size: .
v_call: TRBV10-2
j_call: TRBJ2-5
cdr3_aa: CASRAAGSRETQYF
cdr3_nt: TGCGCCAGCCGAGCGGCAGGCTCACGCGAGACCCAGTACTTC

d_call: TRBD1
clone_size: .
v_call: TRBV5-5
j_call: TRBJ1-4
cdr3_aa: CASSLDRGLANEKLFF
cdr3_nt: TGTGCCAGCAGCTTGGACAGGGGCTTAGCTAATGAAAAACTGTTTTTT

d_call: TRBD1
clone_size: .
v_call: TRBV6-5
j_call: TRBJ2-5
cdr3_aa: CASGDRGIDQETQYF
cdr3_nt: TGTGCCAGCGGGGACAGGGGCATCGACCAAGAGACCCAGTACTTC

d_call: .
clone_size: few
v_call: TRBV6-2/TRBV6-3
j_call: TRBJ1-2
cdr3_aa: CASSYSQFLLGRTTQGAF
cdr3_nt: TGTGCCAGCAGTTACTCGCAGTTTTTATTGGGTAGGACAACCCAAGGCGCCTTC

d_call: TRBD2
clone_size: .
v_call: TRBV29-1
j_call: TRBJ2-5
cdr3_aa: CSVGTSGTQYF
cdr3_nt: TGCAGCGTTGGGACTAGCGGGACCCAGTACTTC

d_call: TRBD2
clone_size: .
v_call: TRBV24-1
j_call: TRBJ2-5
cdr3_aa: CATSDPRTSGSTQYF
cdr3_nt: TGTGCCACCAGTGATCCTCGGACTAGCGGGAGCACCCAGTACTTC

d_call: .
clone_size: .
v_call: TRBV5-6
j_call: TRBJ2-2
cdr3_aa: CASSLTTEGYTGELFF
cdr3_nt: TGTGCCAGCAGCCTCACGACGGAGGGGTACACCGGGGAGCTGTTTTTT

d_call: .
clone_size: .
v_call: TRBV7-9
j_call: TRBJ1-1
cdr3_aa: CASSLVSLLSGSNTEAFF
cdr3_nt: TGTGCCAGCAGCTTAGTTAGCCTATTATCAGGGTCGAACACTGAAGCTTTCTTT

d_call: TRBD2
clone_size: .
v_call: TRBV5-1
j_call: TRBJ2-4
cdr3_aa: CASSLDGGMRNIQYF
cdr3_nt: TGCGCCAGCAGCTTGGACGGGGGGATGAGGAACATTCAGTACTTC

d_call: .
clone_size: .
v_call: TRBV7-3
j_call: TRBJ2-6
cdr3_aa: CASSLGVVSGANVLTF
cdr3_nt: TGTGCCAGCAGCCTAGGGGTTGTCTCTGGGGCCAACGTCCTGACTTTC

d_call: TRBD2
clone_size: .
v_call: TRBV7-6
j_call: TRBJ2-7
cdr3_aa: CASSSGREVAYEQYF
cdr3_nt: TGTGCCAGCAGCTCAGGGCGGGAGGTCGCCTACGAGCAGTACTTC

d_call: TRBD2
clone_size: .
v_call: TRBV4-2
j_call: TRBJ2-7
cdr3_aa: CASSQGTSGAPYEQYF
cdr3_nt: TGTGCCAGCAGCCAAGGGACTAGCGGGGCACCCTACGAGCAGTACTTC

d_call: .
clone_size: once
v_call: TRBV7-6
j_call: TRBJ1-1
cdr3_aa: CASSRSINTEAFF
cdr3_nt: TGTGCCAGCAGCCGTAGCATAAACACTGAAGCTTTCTTT

d_call: .
clone_size: .
v_call: TRBV3-1/TRBV3-2
j_call: TRBJ1-6
cdr3_aa: CASSQSPPGSSYNSPLHF
cdr3_nt: TGTGCCAGCAGCCAAAGTCCCCCAGGCAGCTCCTATAATTCACCCCTCCACTTT